A single sample gave rise to the 9 T cell receptor beta chains below, sequenced in a study of blood T cell repertoires in COVID-19. Sequencing used immunoSEQ multiplex PCR; TCRdb keeps in-frame clones, though not all of them. The sample records about 71,000 clones, around 90% being singletons. Sequencing input: peripheral blood. The receptors were sampled from a woman older than 75 with acute or convalescent COVID-19.

The gene calls are TRBV3-1 (or the pseudogene TRBV3-2) and TRBJ1-1; tentatively, D is TRBD1 (6 bases). This CDR3 region has 14 residues. V dropped 1 base and J dropped 7 bases, with 13 bases sitting between them. Germline lookup yields CDR1 LGHDT and CDR2 YNNKEL (reference sequence). CDR3 sequence reads: CASSQGLGGGEAFF. The DNA of the CDR3 is TGTGCCAGCAGCCAAGGGTTAGGGGGTGGTGAAGCTTTCTTT.

V usage is TRBV5-4 and J usage is TRBJ1-6; 8 positions agree with TRBD1. Germline CDR1 is SGHNT and CDR2 is YYREEE (reference sequence). V lost 2 bases and J lost 7; bases outside the gene matches: 5. CDR3 length: 15 amino acids. The CDR3 sequence: CASSLQGGYNSPLHF. DNA of the CDR3: TGTGCCAGCAGCTTACAGGGGGGTTACAATTCACCCCTCCACTTT.

This clone has only one observation. The chain joins TRBV5-4 to TRBJ1-2, with 8 bases lining up with TRBD1. This CDR3 region has 14 residues. V dropped 2 bases and J dropped 3; count of bases not matched to a gene: 3. Germline V gene lookup returns CDR1 SGHNT and CDR2 YYREEE (reference sequence). The CDR3: CASSLQGDDYGYTF. CDR3 nucleotide sequence: TGTGCCAGCAGCTTACAGGGGGATGACTATGGCTACACCTTC.

The J gene is TRBJ1-6, the V gene TRBV6-1; 7 bases are shared with TRBD1. CDR3 length: 17 amino acids. CDR1 MNHNS and CDR2 SASEGT come from the germline V gene. V shed 2 bases and J 3 bases; nucleotides not matched to a gene: 7. The CDR3 loop is CASSEMEGQNYNSPLHF. In nucleotides, the CDR3 is TGTGCCAGCAGTGAAATGGAGGGACAGAACTATAATTCACCCCTCCACTTT.

As DNA, the CDR3 is TGTGCCAGCGGGCGACTAGCTACGGCTACAGATACGCAGTATTTT. Its translation: CASGRLATATDTQYF. The chain combines TRBV28 with TRBJ2-3; 7 nucleotides align to TRBD2. The V and J ends lost 8 bases and 3 bases, in that order; junction bases with no gene match: 11. CDR3 length: 15 amino acids. The germline gives CDR1 MDHEN, CDR2 SYDVKM.

This clone was found a few times. This rearrangement joins TRBV4-2 to TRBJ2-3, with D perhaps matching TRBD2 (7 bases). The CDR3 length is 14 residues. The V gene's germline CDR1 is LGHNA and CDR2 YNFKEQ. V lost 4 bases to trimming and J lost 7 bases, with 15 bases between them. The CDR3 nucleotides are TGTGCCAGCAGCCTTGGGGGGGGCACGAATACGCAGTATTTT. Translated: CASSLGGGTNTQYF.

V usage is TRBV6-5 and J usage is TRBJ1-2; D remains ambiguous. Per the germline V gene, CDR1 is MNHEY and CDR2 is SVGAGI. The V and J ends lost 0 bases and 4 bases respectively, with 6 bases between them. CDR3 length equals 13 residues. CDR3 nucleotides: TGTGCCAGCAGTTACTCGGCAATCTATGGCTACACCTTC. It translates to CASSYSAIYGYTF.

This chain uses TRBV28 with TRBJ1-5; 7 bases are shared with TRBD1. CDR1 is MDHEN and CDR2 is SYDVKM in the germline V gene. V was clipped by 5 bases and J by 5 bases; unmatched bases: 6. The CDR3 is 14 amino acids. CDR3 loop: CASSPTGTDQPQHF. The CDR3 DNA is TGTGCCAGCAGTCCGACAGGGACCGATCAGCCCCAGCATTTT.

This chain links TRBV19 with TRBJ1-2, with 10 bases that match TRBD1. J lost 2 bases, V lost 1 base, and 7 bases had no gene match. The CDR3 consists of 17 residues. Germline V gene lookup returns CDR1 LNHDA and CDR2 SQIVND (reference sequence). CDR3 sequence (DNA): TGTGCCAGTAGTATAGGCTGGGGACAGGGGAAGAACTATGGCTACACCTTC. Its protein product is CASSIGWGQGKNYGYTF.